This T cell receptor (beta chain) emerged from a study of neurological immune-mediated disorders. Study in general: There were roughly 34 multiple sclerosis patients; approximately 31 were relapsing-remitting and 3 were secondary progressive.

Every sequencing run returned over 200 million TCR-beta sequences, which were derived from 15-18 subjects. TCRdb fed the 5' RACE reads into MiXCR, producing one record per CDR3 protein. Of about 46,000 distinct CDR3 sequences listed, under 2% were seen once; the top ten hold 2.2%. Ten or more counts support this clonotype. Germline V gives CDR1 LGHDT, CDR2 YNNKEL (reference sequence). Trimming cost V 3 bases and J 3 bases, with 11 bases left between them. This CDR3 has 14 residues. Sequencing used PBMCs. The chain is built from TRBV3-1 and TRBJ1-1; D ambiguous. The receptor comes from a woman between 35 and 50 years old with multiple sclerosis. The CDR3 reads CASSQGLGYTEAFF. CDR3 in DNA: TGTGCCAGCAGCCAGGGTCTGGGATACACTGAAGCTTTCTTT.